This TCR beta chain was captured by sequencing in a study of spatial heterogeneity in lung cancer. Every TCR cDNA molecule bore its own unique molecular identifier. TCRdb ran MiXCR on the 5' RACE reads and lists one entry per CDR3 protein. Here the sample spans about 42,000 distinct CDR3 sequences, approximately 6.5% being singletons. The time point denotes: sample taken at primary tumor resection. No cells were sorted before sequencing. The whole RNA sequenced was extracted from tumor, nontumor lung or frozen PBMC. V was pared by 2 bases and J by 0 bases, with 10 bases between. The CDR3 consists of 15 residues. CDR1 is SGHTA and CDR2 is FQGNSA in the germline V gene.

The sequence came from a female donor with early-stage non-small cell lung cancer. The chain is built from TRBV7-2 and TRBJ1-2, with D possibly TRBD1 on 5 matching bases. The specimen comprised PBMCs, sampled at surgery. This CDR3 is CASSLSGAANYGYTF. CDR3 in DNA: TGTGCCAGCAGCTTAAGTGGGGCAGCTAACTATGGCTACACCTTC.